These T cell receptor beta chains were read from a single sample in a study of blood T cell repertoires in COVID-19. Produced via immunoSEQ multiplex PCR; TCRdb's table is partial and in-frame only. The sample records 90,000 to 120,000 clones, about 91% being singletons. The sample was peripheral blood. The receptors here all came from a man in his fifties with active or convalescent COVID-19. CDR3s include the opening cysteine and the closing phenylalanine or tryptophan. The order of the fields is clone size, J gene, D gene, V gene, CDR3 DNA, CDR3 protein. The D gene is left open where the match is weak. Part of the rows lack a size; the others show once, few, many or a class for expanded clones.

. | TRBJ2-7 | . | TRBV25-1 | TGTGCCAGCAGTCCCCGCGCGAGCTCCTACGAGCAGTACTTC | CASSPRASSYEQYF
once | TRBJ2-7 | TRBD1 | TRBV5-1 | TGCGCCAGCAGCACCTGGACAGGGGTGGGAGACGAGCAGTACTTC | CASSTWTGVGDEQYF
. | TRBJ2-7 | . | TRBV6-6 | TGTGCCAGCAGTTACGGGCAGGGGACCTACGAGCAGTACTTC | CASSYGQGTYEQYF
few | TRBJ1-2 | . | TRBV6-2/TRBV6-3 | TGTGCCAGCAGTTACTCGAGACGGCTCGAACAGAGATACTATGGCTACACCTTC | CASSYSRRLEQRYYGYTF
. | TRBJ2-1 | TRBD2 | TRBV4-3 | TGCGCCAGCAGCCAAGAAGGACTAGCGGGAGGGGGCCTCTACAATGAGCAGTTCTTC | CASSQEGLAGGGLYNEQFF
. | TRBJ1-1 | . | TRBV9 | TGTGCCAGCAGCGTAGGCGGTGTGAACACTGAAGCTTTCTTT | CASSVGGVNTEAFF
once | TRBJ1-5 | TRBD1 | TRBV10-3 | TGTGCCATCAGGGGGGACAGAAATCAGCCCCAGCATTTT | CAIRGDRNQPQHF
. | TRBJ1-2 | TRBD1 | TRBV3-1/TRBV3-2 | TGTGCCAGCAGCCAAGCCTTGGGACAGGGCTATGGCTACACCTTC | CASSQALGQGYGYTF
. | TRBJ2-7 | . | TRBV19 | TGTGCCAGTAGTACCCCCTACGTGGGGGGCTACGAGCAGTACTTC | CASSTPYVGGYEQYF
. | TRBJ2-7 | TRBD2 | TRBV18 | TGTGCCAGCTCACTTCCGGGACTAGCGTCTTCCTACGAGCAGTACTTC | CASSLPGLASSYEQYF
. | TRBJ1-5 | . | TRBV2 | TGTGCCAGCAGTTTCAGTTACAATCAGCCCCAGCATTTT | CASSFSYNQPQHF
. | TRBJ1-2 | TRBD1 | TRBV7-2 | TGTGCCAGCAGCTTAGCGCTCGACAGGGGATATGGCTACACCTTC | CASSLALDRGYGYTF
. | TRBJ2-7 | . | TRBV7-6 | TGTGCCAGCAGCTACAGGGGGAGGGACGAGCAGTACTTC | CASSYRGRDEQYF
. | TRBJ2-7 | TRBD2 | TRBV4-3 | TGCGCCAGCAGCCACTCTAGCGGGCCAAACTACTACGAGCAGTACTTC | CASSHSSGPNYYEQYF
. | TRBJ2-1 | . | TRBV3-1/TRBV3-2 | TGTGCCAGCCTAGCCCCCACGAGCAATGAGCAGTTCTTC | CASLAPTSNEQFF
. | TRBJ1-1 | . | TRBV27 | TGTGCCAGCAGTGGTTTAACTGCAGCTTTCTTT | CASSGLTAAFF
. | TRBJ1-4 | TRBD1 | TRBV30 | TGTGCCTGGTCTCCAACCTCTTCCAGGGGGCGCAGTGAAAAACTGTTTTTT | CAWSPTSSRGRSEKLFF
. | TRBJ1-4 | . | TRBV2 | TGTGCCAGCAAGCTCGATAATGAAAAACTGTTTTTT | CASKLDNEKLFF
. | TRBJ1-2 | . | TRBV28 | TGTGCCAGCAGTTTTAGGACGGGGGGCAGGGGACATGGCTACACCTTC | CASSFRTGGRGHGYTF
. | TRBJ2-7 | . | TRBV5-1 | TGCGCCAGCAGCTTCCTGGCTAGCGAGAAAGCCTACGAGCAGTACTTC | CASSFLASEKAYEQYF
. | TRBJ2-3 | . | TRBV5-1 | TGCGCCAGCAGCAGGAGTCTAGCGTCTAGCACAGATACGCAGTATTTT | CASSRSLASSTDTQYF
. | TRBJ2-3 | . | TRBV27 | TGTGCCAGCATGAAGAGGTCCCACACAGATACGCAGTATTTT | CASMKRSHTDTQYF
. | TRBJ2-3 | TRBD1 | TRBV6-5 | TGTGCCAGCAGTTACTCAAACCCAGGGGGAGATACGCAGTATTTT | CASSYSNPGGDTQYF
. | TRBJ1-1 | . | TRBV19 | TGTGCCAGTAGTACCTACACTGAAGCTTTCTTT | CASSTYTEAFF
. | TRBJ1-3 | . | TRBV7-2 | TGTGCCAGCAGCTCGAGCGGAGGGATGGGCTCTGGAAACACCATATATTTT | CASSSSGGMGSGNTIYF
. | TRBJ1-4 | TRBD1 | TRBV6-5 | TGTGCCAGCGGGCGTGACAGGGTCGCCGAAAAACTGTTTTTT | CASGRDRVAEKLFF
. | TRBJ1-4 | TRBD1 | TRBV28 | TGTGCCAGCAGCCCCCCAGGGGGCCTGAATGAAAAACTGTTTTTT | CASSPPGGLNEKLFF
once | TRBJ1-1 | . | TRBV30 | TGTGCCTGGAGTGTCGGGAACACTGAAGCTTTCTTT | CAWSVGNTEAFF
. | TRBJ2-1 | TRBD2 | TRBV5-4 | TGTGCCAGCAGCTTAACGACTAGCGGGAGCGGTGAGCAGTTCTTC | CASSLTTSGSGEQFF
. | TRBJ2-7 | TRBD1 | TRBV27 | TGTGCCAGCAGTTCGACAGGGCTCCACGAGCAGTACTTC | CASSSTGLHEQYF
. | TRBJ2-1 | . | TRBV2 | TGTGCCAGCAGCTACCCGGCGGGCGGGGAGCAGTTCTTC | CASSYPAGGEQFF
. | TRBJ1-6 | . | TRBV3-1/TRBV3-2 | TGTGCCAGCAGCCAAGTATACAGTAATAATTCACCCCTCCACTTT | CASSQVYSNNSPLHF
. | TRBJ1-3 | . | TRBV2 | TGTGCCAGCAGCACGGACACCAGCTCTGGAAACACCATATATTTT | CASSTDTSSGNTIYF
. | TRBJ2-3 | TRBD2 | TRBV4-2 | TGTGCCAGCAGCCAAGATCTCCCGAGGGCCAGCGGGACCACAGATACGCAGTATTTT | CASSQDLPRASGTTDTQYF
. | TRBJ1-6 | . | TRBV7-7 | TGTGCTAGCAGCTTATCCCCGGGAGCCAATTCACCCCTCCACTTT | CASSLSPGANSPLHF
. | TRBJ2-1 | . | TRBV12-3/TRBV12-4 | TGTGCCAGCAGTTCAACCTCCGGGAACCCGCAGTTCTTC | CASSSTSGNPQFF
. | TRBJ1-2 | . | TRBV28 | TGTGCCAGCAGTTTGGACAGTCCCTATGGCTACACCTTC | CASSLDSPYGYTF
. | TRBJ2-4 | TRBD2 | TRBV2 | TGTGCCAGCAGTGCCGGGACTAGCGGGGCCCAACGCTTC | CASSAGTSGAQRF
few | TRBJ1-6 | TRBD1 | TRBV29-1 | TGCAGCGTCGTAGACAGGGACAATTCACCCCTCCACTTT | CSVVDRDNSPLHF
. | TRBJ1-1 | TRBD1 | TRBV19 | TGTGCCAGTCGATCCGGACAGGGGAATCACCTGAACACTGAAGCTTTCTTT | CASRSGQGNHLNTEAFF
. | TRBJ2-3 | TRBD2 | TRBV30 | TGTGCCTGGAGTGGACTAGCGGGAGGGGGATCAGATACGCAGTATTTT | CAWSGLAGGGSDTQYF
. | TRBJ2-6 | TRBD2 | TRBV7-2 | TGTGCCAGCAGCCCGGGACTAGGTGTTACTGGGGCCAACGTCCTGACTTTC | CASSPGLGVTGANVLTF
few | TRBJ2-7 | . | TRBV28 | TGTGCCAGCAGTTTAGTAACCCCAGGGGAGCAGTACTTC | CASSLVTPGEQYF
. | TRBJ1-6 | . | TRBV11-2 | TGTGCCAGCAGCACATCGAGGGATTCACCCCTCCACTTT | CASSTSRDSPLHF
. | TRBJ1-2 | TRBD1 | TRBV6-5 | TGTGCCAGCAGTTCCCTCCTACAGGGGGCTAATGGCTACACCTTC | CASSSLLQGANGYTF
. | TRBJ1-1 | . | TRBV28 | TGTGCCAGCAGTTTATTGGAGGGGATCGTGGCCACTGAAGCTTTCTTT | CASSLLEGIVATEAFF